This paragraph reports one T cell receptor beta chain. The record originates from a study of PD-L1 blockade in urothelial cancer. Across the study: In about 2014 therapy began: atezolizumab 1,200 mg intravenously every 3 weeks. It was at 3 weeks (second dose) and 6 weeks after treatment start that blood was analyzed.

Metastatic or locally advanced urothelial carcinoma was present in the patients. Each patient contributed between 1 and 8 total time points of blood mononuclear cells, pretreatment and during treatment. TCRdb's table, derived via immunoSEQ multiplex PCR, lists solely in-frame clones and lacks some. Of 25,000 to 35,000 clones in the sample, 85% to 90% were seen once. The material sequenced was PBMCs, taken around atezolizumab (anti-PD-L1) treatment. This TCR came from a man aged 50-60 years with urothelial cancer.

The CDR3, as DNA: TGCAGCGGCTTGGGGGCAGGGCTTGGAGGGAACACTGAAGCTTTCTTT. This codes for CSGLGAGLGGNTEAFF. The chain is built from TRBV29-1 and TRBJ1-1; perhaps TRBD1 as D (6 bases). This CDR3 region has 16 residues. CDR1 is SQVTM and CDR2 is ANQGSEA in the germline V gene. V was shortened by 7 bases and J by 1 base, with 22 bases between the two germline ends.